Sequencing of this T cell receptor beta chain was carried out in a study of T cell changes during pregnancy in multiple sclerosis. Assay: immunoSEQ multiplex PCR; the TCRdb copy retains only in-frame clones and omits some. The data show over 10,000 clones, with approximately 90% seen just once and 14% to 15% held by the top ten. In the case of this clone: One junction end disagrees with the germline gene, perhaps due to a read error.

Material: CD8+ T cells from peripheral blood mononuclear cells, obtained in the second trimester of pregnancy. The source is a female donor in good health, enrolled as a control in a pregnancy study.

Here the CDR3 DNA reads TGCGCCAGCAGCTTGGGCGACGGACAGGATCGGCTCTTT. Its translation: CASSLGDGQDRLF. The chain has TRBV5-1 and TRBJ1-1; 7 positions agree with TRBD1. This CDR3 comprises 13 residues. Germline-derived CDR1 and CDR2 are SGHRS and YFSETQ.